This entry features one T cell receptor beta chain sequence. Its specificity is not known. The sample originates from a study of cytomegalovirus exposure and HLA in healthy donors. Study-wide points: A later analysis showed TCR association rates differing by HLA locus, peaking at DRB1 and lowest at HLA-C.

The PCR contained 60 Vbeta and 13 Jbeta primers. Data came from immunoSEQ multiplex PCR; TCRdb stores just in-frame clones and leaves some out. The sample lists 130,000 or so clones, roughly 74% occurring once. This CDR3 is built from 14 residues. The germline V gene encodes CDR1 SGHRS and CDR2 YFSETQ. Trimming shortened V by 4 bases and J by 0 bases, and 9 bases separated the two germline ends. This clonotype originated in a man aged 40-55 years in good health and CMV-seronegative. The J gene is TRBJ2-3, the V gene TRBV5-1, with TRBD1 as a possible D gene (6 bases). The sample was PBMCs. The CDR3 coding sequence is TGCGCCAGCAGCGAGGACAGTAGCACAGATACGCAGTATTTT. Translated: CASSEDSSTDTQYF.